These 6 T cell receptor beta chains share one sample of origin, sequenced in a study of blood T cell repertoires in COVID-19. Sequencing was performed with immunoSEQ multiplex PCR; in TCRdb, only in-frame clones are kept and a portion is missing. Of about 87,000 clones detected, approximately 80% appear once; the ten largest clones hold 2% to 2.5%. Specimen: peripheral blood. These receptors all stem from a woman in her 70s with acute or convalescent COVID-19.

This clone was seen once. The chain links TRBV9 to TRBJ1-2, with D possibly TRBD1 on 5 matching bases. This CDR3 is built from 13 residues. V lost 3 bases and J 4 bases, leaving 10 bases between the germline ends. Germline CDR1 and CDR2: SGDLS and YYNGEE. The CDR3 region has the DNA TGTGCCAGCAGCGAGACAGCTATCTATGGCTACACCTTC. It codes for CASSETAIYGYTF.

The V and J genes are TRBV6-5 and TRBJ1-5; a possible D gene is TRBD1 (5 bases). This CDR3 has 14 residues. The germline V gene has CDR1 MNHEY and CDR2 SVGAGI. Trimming took off 2 bases at V and 7 bases at J, with 12 bases between the two ends. In DNA, the CDR3 is TGTGCCAGCAGTTACGATAACGGGGGGCAGCCCCAGCATTTT. It is translated as CASSYDNGGQPQHF.

This chain links TRBV5-5 with TRBJ1-2; weak D call: TRBD1 (6 bases). The V end was cut by 4 bases, the J end by 4 bases, with 11 bases between. CDR1 SGHKS and CDR2 YYEKEE come from the germline V gene (reference sequence). The CDR3 contains 13 residues. CDR3 region: CASSPDRIYGYTF. CDR3 bases: TGTGCCAGCAGCCCCGACAGGATCTATGGCTACACCTTC.

The CDR3 protein is CASSALRTSGGASTDTQYF. The CDR3 bases are TGTGCCAGCAGCGCCCTACGGACTAGCGGGGGGGCTAGCACAGATACGCAGTATTTT. J is TRBJ2-3 and V is TRBV9; 15 positions match TRBD2. The V segment lost 3 bases and the J segment 0 bases; nucleotides outside the gene matches: 8. CDR1 and CDR2 (germline): SGDLS, YYNGEE. This CDR3 spans 19 amino acids.

The rearrangement links TRBV5-4 to TRBJ1-1; D possibly corresponds to TRBD1 (5 bases). Germline V CDR1 and CDR2: SGHNT, YYREEE (reference sequence). Trimming removed 2 bases from V and 1 base from J, with 6 bases in between. CDR3 length equals 13 residues. This CDR3 is CASSFRENTEAFF. DNA for the CDR3: TGTGCCAGCAGCTTCAGGGAGAACACTGAAGCTTTCTTT.

The chain is built from TRBV5-4 and TRBJ2-2; D is possibly TRBD2 (5 bases). Germline V gene data show CDR1 as SGHNT and CDR2 as YYREEE (reference sequence). V lost 1 base and J 5 bases, leaving 15 bases between the germline ends. CDR3 size: 16 residues. The CDR3 nucleotides are TGTGCCAGCAGCTTGATGGGAGACGGTGGGACCGGGGAGCTGTTTTTT. Its translation is CASSLMGDGGTGELFF.